The clone carrying this TCR beta chain was detected once. This sample is part of a study of CD8 T cells in Susac syndrome. TCR beta from blood CD8+ and CD4+ T cells was sequenced. Matched for age and sex, the controls were healthy donors. Trimming stripped 3 bases from V and 0 bases from J, with 18 bases between. The CDR3 is 18 amino acids. Germline CDR1 and CDR2: DFQATT and SNEGSKA (reference sequence). The RNA input was roughly 0.5 to 1 ug, and it was reverse transcribed with random hexamers. MiXCR, run by TCRdb on the immunoSEQ multiplex PCR reads, gives a single entry per CDR3 protein. The sample lists about 120,000 distinct CDR3 sequences; 94% were seen once.

The TCR was taken from a human donor in good health. The chain employs TRBV20-1 and TRBJ2-6; a possible D gene is TRBD2 (6 bases). The sequenced sample consisted of CD4+ T cells from PBMCs. This chain's CDR3 is CSASASGTSTSGANVLTF. The DNA of the CDR3 is TGCAGTGCTAGCGCCTCCGGGACTTCAACCTCTGGGGCCAACGTCCTGACTTTC.